Presented here are 10 T cell receptor beta chains from one specimen sequenced in a study of blood T cell repertoires in COVID-19. Sequencing used immunoSEQ multiplex PCR; TCRdb keeps in-frame clones, though not all of them. The repertoire holds 55,000 to 95,000 clones, with 80% to 90% as singletons. Sample: peripheral blood. All receptors derive from a woman aged 70 to 79 with acute or convalescent COVID-19.

The chain couples TRBV7-9 to TRBJ1-1, with TRBD1 matching 7 bases. CDR1 SEHNR and CDR2 FQNEAQ come from the germline V gene (reference sequence). This CDR3 is built from 14 residues. V lost 4 bases to trimming and J lost 3 bases; unmatched junction nucleotides: 5. This CDR3 reads CASSSQGGDTEAFF. The CDR3 DNA is TGTGCCAGCAGCTCCCAGGGGGGTGACACTGAAGCTTTCTTT.

This chain connects TRBV5-1 to TRBJ2-1, with 13 bases fitting TRBD2. CDR3 size: 14 residues. Germline V lookup: CDR1 SGHRS, CDR2 YFSETQ. V lost 5 bases and J lost 10; bases outside the gene matches: 6. The CDR3, as DNA: TGCGCCAGCAGAGGACTAGCGGGAGTGGACGAGCAGTTCTTC. It encodes CASRGLAGVDEQFF.

This clone turned up a few times. The chain recombines TRBV5-1 with TRBJ2-2; 10 bases agree with TRBD2. The CDR3 covers 16 residues. CDR1 SGHRS and CDR2 YFSETQ come from the germline V gene. V lost 4 bases, J lost 3 bases, and 6 bases stayed unmatched. The CDR3 region is CASSGLAGVDTGELFF. In DNA form, the CDR3 reads TGCGCCAGCAGCGGGCTAGCGGGAGTAGACACCGGGGAGCTGTTTTTT.

The chain employs TRBV10-3 and TRBJ2-3; perhaps TRBD2 as D (5 bases). Per germline, CDR1 ENHRY and CDR2 SYGVKD. V lost 6 bases, J lost 4 bases, and 14 bases lay in between. The CDR3 has 14 amino acids. CDR3 protein: CAISLILGADTQYF. The CDR3 nucleotides read TGTGCCATCAGCCTTATTCTGGGAGCAGATACGCAGTATTTT.

This rearrangement joins TRBV5-5 to TRBJ1-5; D is possibly TRBD1 (5 bases). The CDR3 has 16 residues. V lost 4 bases and J lost 0, with 14 bases in between. The germline V gene encodes CDR1 SGHKS and CDR2 YYEKEE (reference sequence). The CDR3 bases are TGTGCCAGCAGCCCACAGACAGTTCATAGCAATCAGCCCCAGCATTTT. It encodes CASSPQTVHSNQPQHF.

The DNA for the CDR3 is TGTGCCAGCAGCTTGGGGCCTGGGCTAGCGGGAGAATACAATGAGCAGTTCTTC. Its translation: CASSLGPGLAGEYNEQFF. This sequence joins TRBV5-4 and TRBJ2-1, with 10 bases aligning to TRBD2. CDR3 size: 18 residues. Per the germline V gene, CDR1 is SGHNT and CDR2 is YYREEE (reference sequence). J gave up 4 bases and V 0 bases, and 10 bases lay outside the gene matches. Complete variable domain (other parts from reference TRBV5-4 and TRBJ2-1): ETGVTQSPTHLIKTRGQQVTLRCSSQSGHNTVSWYQQALGQGPQFIFQYYREEENGRGNFPPRFSGLQFPNYSSELNVNALELDDSALYLCASSLGPGLAGEYNEQFFGPGTRLTVL.

The rearrangement joins TRBV14 to TRBJ2-1, with 14 bases lining up with TRBD2. The CDR3 has 18 residues. Trimming took 1 base from V and 1 from J; bases not matched to a gene: 3. CDR1 is SGHDN, CDR2 FVKESK, per germline. The CDR3 loop reads CASSQGTSGRWSYNEQFF. In DNA form, the CDR3 reads TGTGCCAGCAGCCAAGGGACTAGCGGGAGGTGGTCCTACAATGAGCAGTTCTTC.

The chain carries TRBV18 and TRBJ1-5; possible D gene TRBD1, 6 bases. V lost 3 bases to trimming and J lost 4 bases, with 13 bases between them. The germline V gene has CDR1 KGHSH and CDR2 LQKENI. The CDR3 totals 15 residues. DNA for the CDR3: TGTGCCAGCTCACCCGGATCAGGGGTAAATCAGCCCCAGCATTTT. Translated: CASSPGSGVNQPQHF.

The V gene is TRBV27, the J gene TRBJ1-5; D call uncertain. This CDR3 region has 14 residues. CDR1 and CDR2 from the germline V gene are MNHEY and SMNVEV (reference sequence). Trimming removed 3 bases at V and 3 bases at J, with 9 bases between. As DNA, the CDR3 is TGTGCCAGCAGTTTTGGGCAGTACAATCAGCCCCAGCATTTT. Its translation: CASSFGQYNQPQHF.

This chain joins TRBV6-6 and TRBJ2-7, with 11 bases fitting TRBD1. This CDR3 has 15 amino acids. Losses at the gene ends were 5 bases for V and 3 bases for J; bases not matched to a gene: 6. Germline V gene data show CDR1 as MNHNY and CDR2 as SVGAGI (reference sequence). CDR3: CASSPVGQGVYEQYF. The CDR3 DNA sequence: TGTGCCAGCAGTCCGGTGGGACAGGGGGTCTACGAGCAGTACTTC.